This entry features one T cell receptor (beta chain) sequence. How the authors handled the data: Estimated nucleated cell counts came from reference gene primer amplification. Profiling relied on immunoSEQ multiplex PCR, and the TCRdb table lists in-frame clones only, not all of them. V and J calls plus clone size are reproduced from that table; the DNA served to infer D and trimming. The sample lists some 180,000 clones; 81% were seen once. Germline CDR1 SGHTA, CDR2 FQGNSA. V dropped 7 bases and J dropped 8; count of bases not matched to a gene: 12. The CDR3 sequence is 16 residues long. These data originate in a study of blood T cell repertoires in COVID-19. Background on the study: PBMCs, B-cell-depleted T cells, or T cells were the source of the cDNA or gDNA that made up the material.

The genes are TRBV7-2 and TRBJ2-5; the match to TRBD2 covers 14 bases. Sequences were obtained from peripheral blood. This clonotype was obtained from a woman aged 40 to 55 with COVID-19, enrolled during active disease. Here the CDR3 reads CASISAPGTSGRTQYF. CDR3 nucleotides: TGTGCCAGCATCAGCGCGCCCGGGACTAGCGGGAGAACCCAGTACTTC. The full variable domain, its missing parts supplied by reference TRBV7-2 and TRBJ2-5, is GAGVSQSPSNKVTEKGKDVELRCDPISGHTALYWYRQSLGQGLEFLIYFQGNSAPDKSGLPSDRFSAERTGGSVSTLTIQRTQQEDSAVYLCASISAPGTSGRTQYFGPGTRLLVL.